Each of the 8 T cell receptor beta chains below was sequenced from the same sample in a study of cytomegalovirus exposure and HLA in healthy donors. The table came from immunoSEQ multiplex PCR; TCRdb's copy has only in-frame clones and leaves some out. Among some 200,000 clones, about four fifths were seen once, and the ten largest hold roughly 2.8%. Sequences were obtained from PBMCs. These receptors originate from a young woman in good health and CMV-seropositive.

This chain connects TRBV6-6 to TRBJ2-2, with D unresolved. V was shortened by 7 bases and J by 1 base, with 4 bases between the two germline ends. Germline CDR1 reads MNHNY; CDR2 reads SVGAGI (reference sequence). CDR3 length equals 12 residues. This chain's CDR3 is CASILNTGELFF. The CDR3, as DNA: TGTGCCAGCATATTGAACACCGGGGAGCTGTTTTTT.

This sequence joins TRBV7-3 and TRBJ2-7; D possibly corresponds to TRBD1 (6 bases). CDR3 length: 16 residues. V lost 8 bases and J lost 0, with 20 bases in between. The germline CDR1 and CDR2 sequences are SGHTA and FQGTGA. The DNA of the CDR3 is TGTGCCAGCCTTCAAATCGGACAGACCAACTCCTACGAGCAGTACTTC. It encodes CASLQIGQTNSYEQYF.

In DNA, the CDR3 is TGTGCCAGCAGTCCCTTTGGGGGAAACAGGGGTTCGAATGAGCAGTTCTTC. This encodes CASSPFGGNRGSNEQFF. J is TRBJ2-1 and V is TRBV28; 7 positions agree with TRBD1. This CDR3 comprises 17 residues. Germline V gene sequence: CDR1 MDHEN, CDR2 SYDVKM. V gave up 5 bases and J gave up 7 bases; unmatched junction bases: 17.

This clone was seen once. This rearrangement joins TRBV7-6 to TRBJ1-4, with 7 nucleotides matching TRBD1. V lost 1 base to trimming and J lost 7 bases; unmatched junction nucleotides: 6. From germline, CDR1 is SGHVS and CDR2 FNYEAQ. The CDR3 runs to 15 residues. CDR3 DNA sequence: TGTGCCAGCAGCTTAGAACCCCGGGACAGTGAAAAACTGTTTTTT. Translating gives CASSLEPRDSEKLFF.

The rearrangement joins TRBV7-2 to TRBJ1-2; 7 bases are shared with TRBD1. Germline V gives CDR1 SGHTA, CDR2 FQGNSA. The CDR3 runs to 13 residues. V was clipped by 5 bases and J by 8 bases; unmatched bases: 8. DNA for the CDR3: TGTGCCAGCAGCCGCACAGGGGTCCAAGGCTACACCTTC. Protein product: CASSRTGVQGYTF.

The chain employs TRBV2 and TRBJ2-1; tentative D call: TRBD2 (6 bases). CDR1 and CDR2 from the germline V gene are SNHLY and FYNNEI. V lost 6 bases and J 8 bases, leaving 11 bases between the germline ends. The CDR3 extends over 12 amino acids. CDR3 sequence reads: CASREGVDEQFF. The CDR3 DNA follows: TGTGCCAGCAGGGAGGGTGTCGATGAGCAGTTCTTC.

The chain uses TRBV6-6 and TRBJ1-1; a possible D gene is TRBD1 (6 bases). In germline, CDR1 is MNHNY, CDR2 SVGAGI (reference sequence). The CDR3 runs to 13 residues. V was trimmed by 5 bases and J by 3 bases, leaving 10 bases between them. CDR3 protein: CASSGRGDTEAFF. The CDR3 bases are TGTGCCAGCAGTGGGAGGGGGGACACTGAAGCTTTCTTT.

The V gene is TRBV4-3, the J gene TRBJ1-2; TRBD1 agrees at 9 bases. Germline V gives CDR1 LGHNA, CDR2 YSLEER. V lost 4 bases and J lost 6; bases outside the gene matches: 12. This CDR3 comprises 16 residues. The CDR3 DNA follows: TGCGCCAGCAGCCCGAGCATGGGACAGGGAGGTCATGGCTACACCTTC. As protein: CASSPSMGQGGHGYTF.